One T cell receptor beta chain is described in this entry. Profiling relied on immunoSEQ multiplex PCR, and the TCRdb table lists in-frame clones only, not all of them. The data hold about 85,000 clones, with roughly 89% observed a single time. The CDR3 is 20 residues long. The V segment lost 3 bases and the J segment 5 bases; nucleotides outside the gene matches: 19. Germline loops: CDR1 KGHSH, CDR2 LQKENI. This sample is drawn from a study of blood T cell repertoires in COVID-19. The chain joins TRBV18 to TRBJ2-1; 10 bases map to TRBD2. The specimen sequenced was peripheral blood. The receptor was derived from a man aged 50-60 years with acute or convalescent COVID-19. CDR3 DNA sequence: TGTGCCAGCTCACCGAAGGGGACTAGCGTCAAACCGCGACTTAACAATGAGCAGTTCTTC. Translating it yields CASSPKGTSVKPRLNNEQFF.